Reported below is one TCR beta chain. Antigen specificity is unknown. These data are taken from a study of CD8 T cells in Susac syndrome. Overall study findings and caveats: The authors acknowledged that the study's TCR sequencing and HLA analysis involved relatively few individuals.

TCR beta was sequenced from blood CD8+ and CD4+ T cells. FACS was used to enrich TEMRA cells, whereas the CD8+ and CD4+ T cells were obtained by negative isolation. J lost 0 bases, V lost 8 bases, and 6 bases had no gene match. Germline V gives CDR1 MNHEY, CDR2 SVGEGT. This CDR3 has 14 amino acids. Random-hexamer reverse transcription was applied to about 0.45 to 1 ug RNA. Amplification of the TCR beta CDR3 was carried out by immunoSEQ multiplex PCR, which spanned a total of 54 Vbeta and 13 Jbeta segments. TCRdb re-derived calls from the immunoSEQ multiplex PCR reads in MiXCR, one entry per CDR3 protein. The table records about 300,000 distinct CDR3 sequences, just over 90% of them present only once.

V and J are TRBV6-2 or TRBV6-3 and TRBJ2-5, with 7 positions matching TRBD1. Sample: CD4+ T cells from PBMCs. This receptor was identified in a human donor with multiple sclerosis. The CDR3 loop reads CASRKRGHQETQYF. The CDR3 bases are TGTGCCAGCCGCAAAAGGGGGCACCAAGAGACCCAGTACTTC.